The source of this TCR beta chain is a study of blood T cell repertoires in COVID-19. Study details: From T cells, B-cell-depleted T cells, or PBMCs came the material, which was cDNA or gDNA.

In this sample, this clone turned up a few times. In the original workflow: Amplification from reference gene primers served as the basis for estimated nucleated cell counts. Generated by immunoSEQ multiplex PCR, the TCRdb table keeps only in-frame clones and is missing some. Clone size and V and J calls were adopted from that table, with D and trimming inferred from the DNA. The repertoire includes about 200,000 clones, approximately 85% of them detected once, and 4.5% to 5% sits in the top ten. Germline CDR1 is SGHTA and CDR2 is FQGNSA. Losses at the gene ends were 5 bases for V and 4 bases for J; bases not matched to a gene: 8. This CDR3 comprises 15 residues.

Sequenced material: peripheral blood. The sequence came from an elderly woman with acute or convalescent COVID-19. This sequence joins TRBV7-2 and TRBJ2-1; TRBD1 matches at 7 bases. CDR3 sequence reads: CASSPTGDRYNEQFF. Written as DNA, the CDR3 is TGTGCCAGCAGCCCCACAGGGGATAGGTACAATGAGCAGTTCTTC.